This T cell receptor beta chain came from a study of tumor-infiltrating lymphocytes in primary liver carcinoma. The CDR3 is 14 residues long. Trimming cost V 4 bases and J 6 bases, with 17 bases left between them. CDR1 SQVTM and CDR2 ANQGSEA come from the germline V gene. Starting material of about 0.45 ug total RNA yielded TCR beta cDNA via a constant-region primer. Investigators got TCR beta libraries out of three nested multiplex PCR rounds, done with slightly modified ARM-PCR. Primers for the first two PCR rounds were TRBV1-TRBV30 forward primers and a C-beta reverse primer (approximately 9 cycles per round). TCRdb ran MiXCR on the multiplex PCR reads and lists one entry per CDR3 protein. Of around 170,000 distinct CDR3 sequences detected, 60% appear once; the ten largest clones hold 72%. Blood RNA originated from unsorted whole blood, with germline DNA additionally extracted.

The TCR originated in a man aged 40-49 years with primary liver carcinoma and hepatitis B virus infection. V gene TRBV29-1 combines with J gene TRBJ2-3; TRBD2 might be the D (6 bases). The sequencing sample was made of peripheral blood. The CDR3 reads CSVGSRGGSDTQYF. DNA of the CDR3: TGCAGCGTTGGGTCTAGGGGAGGCTCGGATACGCAGTATTTT.